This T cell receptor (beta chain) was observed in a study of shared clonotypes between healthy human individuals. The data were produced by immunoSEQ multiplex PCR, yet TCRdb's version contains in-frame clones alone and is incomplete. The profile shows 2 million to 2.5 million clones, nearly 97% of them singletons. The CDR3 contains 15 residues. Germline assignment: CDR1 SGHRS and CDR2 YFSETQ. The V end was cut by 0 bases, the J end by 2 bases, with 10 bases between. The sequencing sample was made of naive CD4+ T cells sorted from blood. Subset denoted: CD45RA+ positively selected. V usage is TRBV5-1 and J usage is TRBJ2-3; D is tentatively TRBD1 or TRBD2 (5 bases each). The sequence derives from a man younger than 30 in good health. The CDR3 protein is CASSLDEGFTDTQYF. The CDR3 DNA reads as TGCGCCAGCAGCTTGGACGAGGGGTTCACAGATACGCAGTATTTT. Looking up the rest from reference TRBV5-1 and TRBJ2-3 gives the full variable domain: KAGVTQTPRYLIKTRGQQVTLSCSPISGHRSVSWYQQTPGQGLQFLFEYFSETQRNKGNFPGRFSGRQFSNSRSEMNVSTLELGDSALYLCASSLDEGFTDTQYFGPGTRLTVL.